These T cell receptor beta chains were read from a single sample in a study of cytomegalovirus exposure and HLA in healthy donors. Produced via immunoSEQ multiplex PCR; TCRdb's table is partial and in-frame only. The top ten hold around 3.1% of the sample, which has just over 150,000 clones, around 79% seen once. The sequencing sample was made of PBMCs. These receptors were collected from a woman aged 40 to 55 in good health and CMV-seronegative. Each CDR3 is given with its conserved first and last residue. The order of the fields is D gene, clone size, V gene, J gene, CDR3 DNA, CDR3 protein. D genes are given only for firm matches. Rows may omit the clone size; those that give it use once, few, many or a size class.

TRBD1	.	TRBV28	TRBJ1-1	TGTGCCAGCACTGTAATGGACAGGGGGCAAGATGAAGCTTTCTTT	CASTVMDRGQDEAFF
TRBD1	.	TRBV6-1	TRBJ2-2	TGTGCCAGCCCGGACAGGGGTCACACCGGGGAGCTGTTTTTT	CASPDRGHTGELFF
.	.	TRBV18	TRBJ1-1	TGTGCCAGCTCACCGAACCAGGACACTGAAGCTTTCTTT	CASSPNQDTEAFF
TRBD1	few	TRBV9	TRBJ1-2	TGTGCCAGCAGCGGACGCCTCCAAAACAGGGGTGGCTATGGCTACACCTTC	CASSGRLQNRGGYGYTF
TRBD2	.	TRBV18	TRBJ2-3	TGTGCCAGCTCAGGCCGACTAGCGGGGCCGACAGATACGCAGTATTTT	CASSGRLAGPTDTQYF
.	.	TRBV5-1	TRBJ2-2	TGCGCCAGCAGCCTCGGGAACTCTGACGCCGGGGAGCTGTTTTTT	CASSLGNSDAGELFF
TRBD1	.	TRBV6-6	TRBJ2-2	TGTGCCAGCCGCCTGACAGGGTATGGGACCGGGGAGCTGTTTTTT	CASRLTGYGTGELFF
TRBD1	.	TRBV5-4	TRBJ2-6	TGTGCCAGCAGACCAGGACAGGCCTCTGGGGCCAACGTCCTGACTTTC	CASRPGQASGANVLTF
TRBD1	.	TRBV28	TRBJ2-5	TGTGCCAGCGCGGCCCCAGGACAGGTGAAAGAGACCCAGTACTTC	CASAAPGQVKETQYF
.	few	TRBV4-1	TRBJ1-2	TGCGCCAGCAGACTACGCGGGACCCTGGATGACTATGGCTACACCTTC	CASRLRGTLDDYGYTF
.	.	TRBV28	TRBJ2-5	TGTGCCAGCGGGGGCGGGGAGACCCAGTACTTC	CASGGGETQYF
.	once	TRBV5-1	TRBJ1-6	TGCGCCAGCAGCCCGGCGGGCAGCTCCTATAATTCACCCCTCCACTTT	CASSPAGSSYNSPLHF
.	.	TRBV18	TRBJ2-2	TGTGCCAGCTCAGCCCAACCGGCCGGAGGGTATGACGGGGAGCTGTTTTTT	CASSAQPAGGYDGELFF
TRBD1	.	TRBV29-1	TRBJ1-1	TGCAGCGTTGGCTATGGTACAGGGGGGAACACTGAAGCTTTCTTT	CSVGYGTGGNTEAFF
TRBD2	once	TRBV7-3	TRBJ2-5	TGTGCCAGCAGCTTAACTAGCGGGGGGTTTAGAGAGACCCAGTACTTC	CASSLTSGGFRETQYF
.	.	TRBV19	TRBJ2-1	TGTGCCAGTAGTCCGGGTTCGGTTGCGGGGCTATACAATGAGCAGTTCTTC	CASSPGSVAGLYNEQFF
.	.	TRBV7-9	TRBJ2-1	TGTGCCAGCAGCTTAGCGGGCGGGGGCCTAAGCTCCTACAATGAGCAGTTCTTC	CASSLAGGGLSSYNEQFF
.	.	TRBV7-9	TRBJ1-5	TGTGCCAGCAGCGCCAGGGGTAGTACGGAACAGCCCCAGCATTTT	CASSARGSTEQPQHF
TRBD2	.	TRBV10-2	TRBJ2-3	TGCGCCAGCAGCCACCCCCCAAGACTAGCGGAGAACACAGATACGCAGTATTTT	CASSHPPRLAENTDTQYF
TRBD1	few	TRBV5-1	TRBJ2-7	TGCGCCAGCAGCGCGGGACAGGGAGAGAGCTCCTACGAGCAGTACTTC	CASSAGQGESSYEQYF
TRBD1	.	TRBV7-3	TRBJ2-5	TGTGCCAGCAGTATAGGGGGCTCAGAGACCCAGTACTTC	CASSIGGSETQYF
TRBD1	.	TRBV6-1	TRBJ1-5	TGTGCCAGCGAAAAGGACAGGGGCGGGAGGCAGCCCCAGCATTTT	CASEKDRGGRQPQHF
.	.	TRBV19	TRBJ2-4	TGTGCCAGTAGTATACCGGAAAACATTCAGTACTTC	CASSIPENIQYF
.	.	TRBV19	TRBJ1-4	TGTGCCAGTAGTTTTGACATGCTTGATGAGAAACTGTTTTTT	CASSFDMLDEKLFF
.	.	TRBV5-1	TRBJ1-3	TGCGCCAGCAGCTTGGAACCGGGACTCGGAAACACCATATATTTT	CASSLEPGLGNTIYF
.	.	TRBV29-1	TRBJ2-7	TGCAGCGTTGGTTCAGGGTTGGGGAACGAGCAGTACTTC	CSVGSGLGNEQYF
.	.	TRBV20-1	TRBJ2-1	TGCAGTGCTGGGCGAGACGAGCAGTTCTTC	CSAGRDEQFF
.	.	TRBV19	TRBJ1-1	TGTGCCAGTAGTATGGTTGCCAGGGGCGGTGGGACTGAAGCTTTCTTT	CASSMVARGGGTEAFF
.	.	TRBV11-2	TRBJ2-7	TGTGCCAGCAGCTTAGTGGAGGGGAACTACGAGCAGTACTTC	CASSLVEGNYEQYF
TRBD1	.	TRBV5-1	TRBJ1-2	TGCGCCAGCAGCGAGGACAGGGAGGACTATGGCTACACCTTC	CASSEDREDYGYTF
TRBD1	few	TRBV6-5	TRBJ2-7	TGTGCCAGCAGACGGGACAGGGACTGGGACGAGCAGTACTTC	CASRRDRDWDEQYF
TRBD2	.	TRBV11-2	TRBJ2-3	TGTGCCAGCAGCTTTTATTACATCGGCGGGGGGGGAGATACGCAGTATTTT	CASSFYYIGGGGDTQYF
.	.	TRBV6-1	TRBJ1-5	TGTGCCAGCAGTGAAGGGGTTATGGGGGCGAATCAGCCCCAGCATTTT	CASSEGVMGANQPQHF
TRBD2	.	TRBV4-2	TRBJ2-5	TGTGCCAGCAGCCCGCGGGGGGGCCGGGAGACCCAGTACTTC	CASSPRGGRETQYF
.	.	TRBV11-2	TRBJ2-1	TGTGCCAGCAGCTTGCAGGGTTTCAATGAGCAGTTCTTC	CASSLQGFNEQFF
.	.	TRBV6-1	TRBJ2-7	TGTGCCAGCAGACCCAGAGACAGGAGCCCCCTCGAGCAGTACTTC	CASRPRDRSPLEQYF